Below are 15 T cell receptor beta chains sequenced from a single sample in a study of T-cell reconstitution after alpha-beta-depleted transplantation in children. Researchers prepared the TCRbeta library using unique molecular identifiers, the study reports. TCRdb reprocessed the PCR reads via MiXCR and lists one record per CDR3 protein. Among about 610,000 distinct CDR3 sequences listed, about 10% were seen once. Sequenced here: PBMCs from the stem cell graft donor, sampled from the stem cell graft. These receptors originate from a human donor who donated a stem cell graft to a child with acute myeloid leukemia.

The V gene is TRBV20-1, the J gene TRBJ2-3; 8 bases are shared with TRBD2. The CDR3 runs to 13 residues. CDR1 is DFQATT and CDR2 is SNEGSKA in the germline V gene (reference sequence). Germline trimming cut 5 bases from V and 5 bases from J; bases unmatched to any gene: 6. As DNA, the CDR3 is TGCAGTGCTTTAAGCGGGAGTCTAGATACGCAGTATTTT. Translated, it gives CSALSGSLDTQYF.

V and J are TRBV4-3 and TRBJ2-1; D tentatively reads TRBD1 or TRBD2 (5 bases each). Trimming removed 0 bases at V and 5 bases at J, with 11 bases between. Germline values: CDR1 LGHNA, CDR2 YSLEER. The CDR3 consists of 15 residues. CDR3 region: CASSQDRVGDNEQFF. CDR3 bases: TGCGCCAGCAGCCAAGATCGGGTGGGGGACAATGAGCAGTTCTTC.

On this clonotype itself: A read error is possible here, since a much larger clone lies one base away. The chain links TRBV5-1 to TRBJ2-2; 12 bases agree with TRBD2. After removal of 4 bases from V and 4 bases from J, the junction contained 2 bases not matched to a gene. The germline CDR1 and CDR2 sequences are SGHRS and YFSETQ. The length of the CDR3 is 15 residues. Written as DNA, the CDR3 is TGCGCCAGCAGCGTGACTAGCGGGAGCACCGGGGAGCTGTTTTTT. This sequence encodes CASSVTSGSTGELFF.

This clonotype was recorded at least ten times. This chain joins TRBV5-1 and TRBJ2-3, with 9 bases aligning to TRBD2. The CDR3 totals 14 residues. V shed 4 bases and J 2 bases; nucleotides not matched to a gene: 2. Germline V gene lookup returns CDR1 SGHRS and CDR2 YFSETQ. The DNA of the CDR3 is TGCGCCAGCAGCCCTAGCGGGAACACAGATACGCAGTATTTT. It codes for CASSPSGNTDTQYF. The full variable domain, rest sourced from reference TRBV5-1 and TRBJ2-3, is KAGVTQTPRYLIKTRGQQVTLSCSPISGHRSVSWYQQTPGQGLQFLFEYFSETQRNKGNFPGRFSGRQFSNSRSEMNVSTLELGDSALYLCASSPSGNTDTQYFGPGTRLTVL.

This chain connects TRBV28 to TRBJ2-7, with D perhaps matching TRBD1 (6 bases). Germline V gene lookup returns CDR1 MDHEN and CDR2 SYDVKM. This CDR3 is built from 15 residues. The V end was cut by 2 bases, the J end by 4 bases, with 15 bases between. The CDR3 coding sequence is TGTGCCAGCAGTTTAATTCTACAGGGTAATTACGAGCAGTACTTC. Its protein is CASSLILQGNYEQYF.

Only a few counts were recorded for this clonotype. This sequence joins TRBV28 and TRBJ2-2; TRBD2 matches 10 bases. CDR3 length: 15 residues. With 6 bases clipped from V and 5 bases from J, the junction kept 6 bases outside the gene matches. Per germline, CDR1 MDHEN and CDR2 SYDVKM. The CDR3 sequence is CASRIAGGYTGELFF. CDR3 sequence (DNA): TGTGCCAGCAGAATAGCGGGAGGTTATACCGGGGAGCTGTTTTTT.

This clonotype appeared a few times. The chain combines TRBV10-3 with TRBJ1-4; TRBD1 might be the D (5 bases). Germline-derived CDR1 and CDR2 are ENHRY and SYGVKD. Deletions cut 8 bases from V and 4 bases from J, with 14 bases between. This CDR3 region has 14 residues. The CDR3 sequence is CAIAAEGNNEKLFF. DNA of the CDR3: TGTGCCATCGCGGCGGAGGGGAATAATGAAAAACTGTTTTTT.

J is TRBJ2-7 and V is TRBV29-1; possibly TRBD1 or TRBD2 for D (6 bases each). Trimming shortened V by 4 bases and J by 7 bases, and 14 bases separated the two germline ends. The CDR3 has 12 residues. In germline, CDR1 is SQVTM, CDR2 ANQGSEA. This chain's CDR3 is CSVVSGAAEQYF. Written as DNA, the CDR3 is TGCAGCGTTGTATCGGGGGCGGCTGAGCAGTACTTC.

The gene calls are TRBV20-1 and TRBJ2-3; 7 bases map to TRBD2. The CDR3 has 16 residues. Germline CDR1 DFQATT, CDR2 SNEGSKA (reference sequence). V shed 0 bases, J shed 4 bases, and the junction held 10 bases outside the gene matches. This CDR3 is CSAREKKSGIPDTQYF. CDR3 nucleotides: TGCAGTGCTAGAGAAAAGAAGAGCGGGATTCCAGATACGCAGTATTTT.

In regard to this clonotype: Given a much more abundant clone one base away, this may be a read error. The rearrangement uses TRBV30 and TRBJ2-1; 9 bases map to TRBD2. This CDR3 has 15 amino acids. Germline V CDR1 and CDR2: GTSNPN, SVGIG (reference sequence). V gave up 3 bases and J gave up 6 bases; unmatched junction bases: 9. CDR3 protein: CAWRYIAGAPNEQFF. The DNA for the CDR3 is TGTGCCTGGAGGTACATAGCGGGAGCCCCCAATGAGCAGTTCTTC. The complete variable domain, with remaining parts taken from reference TRBV30 and TRBJ2-1, reads SQTIHQWPATLVQPVGSPLSLECTVEGTSNPNLYWYRQAAGRGLQLLFYSVGIGQISSEVPQNLSASRPQDRQFILSSKKLLLSDSGFYLCAWRYIAGAPNEQFFGPGTRLTVL.

The V and J genes are TRBV4-3 and TRBJ2-7, with TRBD1 matching 7 bases. The CDR3 consists of 15 residues. Trimming at V came to 4 bases and at J to 0 bases, leaving 6 bases not matched to a gene. Germline V gene data show CDR1 as LGHNA and CDR2 as YSLEER. The CDR3 region has the DNA TGCGCCAGCAGCCGCTCCACAGGGGTCTCCTACGAGCAGTACTTC. Protein: CASSRSTGVSYEQYF.

This clonotype was found many times. The chain carries TRBV27 and TRBJ2-7; D is possibly TRBD2 (5 bases). The germline V and J ends were trimmed by 5 bases and 1 base, with 12 bases remaining between them. CDR1 MNHEY and CDR2 SMNVEV come from the germline V gene (reference sequence). The CDR3 sequence is 14 residues long. CDR3 loop: CASSISGPSYEQYF. The CDR3 nucleotides are TGTGCCAGCAGTATAAGCGGACCATCCTACGAGCAGTACTTC.

The rearrangement uses TRBV20-1 and TRBJ2-7; tentative D call: TRBD2 (5 bases). The CDR3 consists of 16 residues. CDR1 and CDR2 (germline): DFQATT, SNEGSKA (reference sequence). The V end was cut by 0 bases, the J end by 0 bases, with 15 bases between. CDR3 DNA sequence: TGCAGTGCTAGAGATTTGAGGACTCCCAGCTCCTACGAGCAGTACTTC. Protein sequence: CSARDLRTPSSYEQYF.

The chain has TRBV18 and TRBJ2-7, with 11 bases identical to TRBD1. The CDR3 sequence is 15 residues long. The trim removed 4 bases at V and 2 bases at J, leaving 4 bases unmatched. The germline V gene encodes CDR1 KGHSH and CDR2 LQKENI. This CDR3 reads CASSQGQGDTYEQYF. The CDR3 DNA sequence: TGTGCCAGCTCACAGGGACAGGGGGACACCTACGAGCAGTACTTC.

V gene TRBV20-1 combines with J gene TRBJ1-2; D not certain. Germline CDR1 is DFQATT and CDR2 is SNEGSKA (reference sequence). The CDR3 is 16 amino acids. The germline V and J ends were trimmed by 0 bases and 5 bases, with 19 bases remaining between them. The DNA for the CDR3 is TGCAGTGCTAGAGATACCCCTACCTCCGTTGGGTATGGCTACACCTTC. Encoded protein: CSARDTPTSVGYGYTF.